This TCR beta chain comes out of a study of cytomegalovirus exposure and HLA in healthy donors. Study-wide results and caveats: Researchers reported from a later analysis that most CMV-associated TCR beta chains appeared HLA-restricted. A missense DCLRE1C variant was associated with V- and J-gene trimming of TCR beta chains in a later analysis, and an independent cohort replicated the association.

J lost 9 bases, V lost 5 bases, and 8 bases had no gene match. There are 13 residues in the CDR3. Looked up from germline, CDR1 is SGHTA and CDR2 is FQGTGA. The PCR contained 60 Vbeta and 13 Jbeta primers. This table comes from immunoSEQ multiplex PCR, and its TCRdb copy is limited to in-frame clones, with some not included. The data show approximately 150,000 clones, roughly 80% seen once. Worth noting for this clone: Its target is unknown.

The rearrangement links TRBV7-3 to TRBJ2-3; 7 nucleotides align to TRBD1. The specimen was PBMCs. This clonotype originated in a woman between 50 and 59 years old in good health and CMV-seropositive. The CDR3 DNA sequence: TGTGCCAGCAGCCCGGTACAGGGGAGAACGCAGTATTTT. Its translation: CASSPVQGRTQYF.